These 21 T cell receptor beta chains came from one sample sequenced in a study of CD8+ T cells in alopecia areata. Collection of lesional scalp punch biopsies and peripheral blood was performed in alopecia areata patients. TCR sequencing used cDNA made by reverse transcription of extracted RNA. Measured with immunoSEQ multiplex PCR; TCRdb has only the in-frame clones, and not every one. The sample includes 5,800 or so clones, approximately 60% of them seen just once. Sample: skin, taken at week 0. Receptors were obtained from a human donor with alopecia areata.

This sequence joins TRBV7-3 and TRBJ1-1; D not resolved. V was cut by 1 base and J by 5 bases, with 5 bases left in between. This CDR3 has 12 residues. In germline, CDR1 is SGHTA, CDR2 FQGTGA. The DNA for the CDR3 is TGTGCCAGCAGCTTAATTCTGACTGAAGCTTTCTTT. It specifies CASSLILTEAFF.

This chain links TRBV5-1 with TRBJ2-7; D is undetermined. CDR1 is SGHRS and CDR2 is YFSETQ in the germline V gene. The CDR3 sequence is 14 residues long. Trimming pared 2 bases from V and 2 bases from J, leaving 11 bases between. In DNA form, the CDR3 reads TGCGCCAGCAGCTTTAGGACGGCTACCTACGAGCAGTACTTC. Translation gives CASSFRTATYEQYF.

This clone was seen a few times. The rearrangement links TRBV4-1 to TRBJ1-5; D not certain. The germline CDR1 and CDR2 sequences are MGHRA and YSYEKL. The CDR3 covers 13 residues. V was trimmed by 0 bases and J by 10 bases, leaving 10 bases between them. The CDR3 spells CASSQDSGLPQHF. Here the CDR3 DNA reads TGCGCCAGCAGCCAAGATTCGGGTCTACCCCAGCATTTT.

This chain connects TRBV21-1 to TRBJ1-5. TRBV21-1 is a known pseudogene. The CDR3 consists of 17 residues. Here the CDR3 reads CASSPFKAEYSNQPQHF. For the CDR3, the DNA is TGTGCCAGCAGCCCCTTCAAGGCCGAATATAGCAATCAGCCCCAGCATTTT.

In this sample, this clone turned up a few times. The chain employs TRBV5-1 and TRBJ2-5, with D unresolved. Germline V lookup: CDR1 SGHRS, CDR2 YFSETQ. This CDR3 has 14 amino acids. Trimming stripped 0 bases from V and 2 bases from J, with 8 bases between. The CDR3 DNA is TGCGCCAGCAGCTTGGGACTGGCACAAGAGACCCAGTACTTC. Protein: CASSLGLAQETQYF.

The V and J genes are TRBV21-1 and TRBJ2-3; the tabulated D call, TRBD1, remains unverified against the DNA. TRBV21-1 is annotated as a pseudogene. The CDR3 is 15 amino acids. The CDR3 nucleotides are TGTGCCAGCAGCAAAGGACAGGAGGTGAGAGATACGCAGTATTTT. Translated, it gives CASSKGQEVRDTQYF.

The chain is built from TRBV18 and TRBJ1-1; a possible D gene is TRBD1 (6 bases). The CDR3 is 12 amino acids. V shed 3 bases and J shed 8 bases, with 10 bases lying between them. Germline V CDR1 and CDR2: KGHSH, LQKENI. Here the CDR3 DNA reads TGTGCCAGCTCACCGTCCGGGACAGAAGCTTTCTTT. This translates into CASSPSGTEAFF.

The genes are TRBV19 and TRBJ1-1, with D perhaps TRBD1 (5 bases). V shed 2 bases and J shed 7 bases, with 11 bases lying between them. The CDR3 has 13 residues. The germline V gene has CDR1 LNHDA and CDR2 SQIVND (reference sequence). The CDR3: CASSIKGWSEAFF. The CDR3 DNA sequence: TGTGCCAGTAGTATAAAGGGGTGGAGTGAAGCTTTCTTT. Based on the CDR3 plus reference TRBV19 and TRBJ1-1, the full variable domain is DGGITQSPKYLFRKEGQNVTLSCEQNLNHDAMYWYRQDPGQGLRLIYYSQIVNDFQKGDIAEGYSVSREKKESFPLTVTSAQKNPTAFYLCASSIKGWSEAFFGQGTRLTVV.

The V call is TRBV30, the J call TRBJ1-5; 7 nucleotides match TRBD1. The CDR3 has 13 residues. V lost 1 base and J lost 4; bases outside the gene matches: 1. CDR1 and CDR2 from the germline V gene are GTSNPN and SVGIG (reference sequence). The CDR3 loop reads CAWSAQGNQPQHF. CDR3 DNA sequence: TGTGCCTGGAGTGCACAGGGGAATCAGCCCCAGCATTTT.

The chain joins TRBV30 to TRBJ1-1; D not resolved. Germline V CDR1 and CDR2: GTSNPN, SVGIG (reference sequence). This CDR3 contains 12 residues. The V and J ends lost 3 bases and 0 bases respectively, with 5 bases between them. CDR3 loop: CAWRFMNTEAFF. DNA for the CDR3: TGTGCCTGGAGATTCATGAACACTGAAGCTTTCTTT.

This clone was seen only once. The DNA for the CDR3 is TGTGCCAGCTCACCACCGCAACAAGTCAGCTCTGGGGCCAACGTCCTGACTTTC. Translated: CASSPPQQVSSGANVLTF. This sequence joins TRBV18 and TRBJ2-6; no definite D call. CDR3 length: 18 amino acids. V was trimmed by 0 bases and J by 0 bases, leaving 12 bases between them. The V gene's germline CDR1 is KGHSH and CDR2 LQKENI.

V is TRBV10-3 and J is TRBJ2-7, with 10 bases matching TRBD2. Losses at the gene ends were 7 bases for V and 2 bases for J; bases not matched to a gene: 2. CDR1 and CDR2 (germline): ENHRY, SYGVKD. The CDR3 contains 13 residues. CDR3 coding DNA: TGTGCCATCAAGCGGGGGGGACCCTACGAGCAGTACTTC. Its protein product is CAIKRGGPYEQYF.

The chain is built from TRBV6-1 and TRBJ2-7, with 8 bases matching TRBD1. CDR3 size: 15 residues. The germline CDR1 and CDR2 sequences are MNHNS and SASEGT. J lost 0 bases, V lost 8 bases, and 9 bases had no gene match. As DNA, the CDR3 is TGTGCCAGCCAGCCTCCGGACAGGGTCTCCTACGAGCAGTACTTC. It is translated as CASQPPDRVSYEQYF.

The gene calls are TRBV11-2 and TRBJ1-5; D gene unclear. The CDR3 length is 14 residues. Germline-derived CDR1 and CDR2 are SGHAT and FQNNGV. The germline V and J ends were trimmed by 2 bases and 5 bases, with 10 bases remaining between them. CDR3 residues: CASSLLGVDQPQHF. The CDR3 bases are TGTGCCAGCAGCTTATTGGGCGTCGATCAGCCCCAGCATTTT.

This clone has just one count. The J gene is TRBJ1-5, the V gene TRBV4-2; possibly TRBD1 for D (5 bases). CDR3 length: 16 amino acids. CDR1 is LGHNA, CDR2 YNFKEQ, per germline. V was clipped by 0 bases and J by 2 bases, with 11 bases between them. This CDR3 is CASSQDFQGGNQPQHF. For the CDR3, the DNA is TGTGCCAGCAGCCAAGATTTTCAGGGCGGCAATCAGCCCCAGCATTTT.

On this clone: This may be a read error, as it is one base from a much larger clone. The sample carries other DNA sequences with the same CDR3. The chain links TRBV5-1 to TRBJ1-1, with D perhaps matching TRBD1 (6 bases). The CDR3 extends over 16 amino acids. CDR1 and CDR2 from the germline V gene are SGHRS and YFSETQ. The CDR3 DNA is TGCGCCCGCAGCTTGGGGGCTGGGGGTACTTCATGGGAAGCTTTCTTT. Translating it yields CARSLGAGGTSWEAFF. Filled out from reference TRBV5-1 and TRBJ1-1, the complete variable domain reads KAGVTQTPRYLIKTRGQQVTLSCSPISGHRSVSWYQQTPGQGLQFLFEYFSETQRNKGNFPGRFSGRQFSNSRSEMNVSTLELGDSALYLCARSLGAGGTSWEAFFGQGTRLTVV.

This chain uses TRBV5-4 with TRBJ1-6; D is ambiguous. Between the trimmed V and J ends, which lost 0 bases and 6 bases, there was a span of 4 bases. The CDR3 consists of 13 residues. CDR1 is SGHNT and CDR2 is YYREEE in the germline V gene (reference sequence). CDR3 DNA: TGTGCCAGCAGCTTGGTTGGTAATTCACCCCTCCACTTT. Its protein is CASSLVGNSPLHF.

The sample holds one count of this clone. A far bigger clonotype differs at one base, so this is likely a read error. V gene TRBV5-1 combines with J gene TRBJ1-1; 7 bases are a match to TRBD1. The V gene end was trimmed by 4 bases and the J gene end by 8 bases; junction bases not matched to a gene: 17. Germline V gives CDR1 SGHRS, CDR2 YFSETQ. CDR3 length equals 16 residues. CDR3 sequence: CASSVGAGGTSWEAFF. Here the CDR3 DNA reads TGCGCCAGCAGCGTGGGGGCAGGGGGTACTTCATGGGAAGCTTTCTTT.

Within the sample, this clone is large. The chain uses TRBV6-4 and TRBJ2-2; 7 bases agree with TRBD1. CDR3 length: 14 residues. CDR1 is MRHNA, CDR2 SNTAGT, per germline. Unmatched junction bases numbered 4, after V lost 5 bases and J lost 4 bases. CDR3 loop: CASSRDSTTGELFF. For the CDR3, the DNA is TGTGCCAGCAGTAGGGACAGCACCACCGGGGAGCTGTTTTTT.

Comments on this clone: The same CDR3 can be traced to other DNA sequences in this sample. The chain couples TRBV29-1 to TRBJ1-3; D ambiguous. This CDR3 region has 12 residues. Between the trimmed V and J ends, which lost 7 bases and 4 bases, there was a span of 11 bases. Germline lookup yields CDR1 SQVTM and CDR2 ANQGSEA. The CDR3 here is CSATPEGNTIYF. The CDR3 region has the DNA TGCAGCGCGACACCCGAGGGAAACACCATATATTTT.

This sequence joins TRBV2 and TRBJ1-2; 9 bases align to TRBD1. The length of the CDR3 is 11 residues. V lost 10 bases, J lost 8 bases, and 5 bases stayed unmatched. Germline CDR1 is SNHLY and CDR2 is FYNNEI. The CDR3 DNA reads TGTGCCAAACGGACAGGGGACGGCTACACCTTC. This sequence encodes CAKRTGDGYTF.